Sequencing of this T cell receptor (beta chain) was carried out in a study of vaccination effects on CD4 cells after COVID-19 (dated by TCRdb to 2022 to 2024). Notes on the research overall: Two doses of either the BNT162b2 or the mRNA-1273 mRNA SARS-CoV-2 vaccine were administered to participants. In both COVID-19 convalescent patients and infection-naive vaccine recipients, the study compared SARS-CoV-2 spike-specific CD4+ TCR repertoires from before mRNA vaccination with those from after it. Altogether, roughly 10 COVID-19 convalescent patients and a few SARS-CoV-2-naive healthy vaccine recipients made up the full study. Cultures from other donors in the study were sequenced with the Oncomine TCR Beta short-read assay on an Illumina iSeq 100. The investigation overall reported the following: Among healthy vaccine recipients, nearly all vaccine-induced clones were SARS-CoV-2 mono-reactive, and just 1 of 255 was cross-reactive with common cold coronaviruses. The study was limited by a small number of convalescent patients and lacked early post-infection timepoints. Both infection-induced and vaccine-induced clones contracted markedly at late post-vaccination timepoints, which is consistent with waning T cell responses.

V lost 0 bases and J lost 0 bases; the stretch between them is 7 bases long. The CDR3 has 15 amino acids, counting the end cysteine and phenylalanine. Just the 45-base CDR3 DNA is kept, in frame starting at base 1. CDR1 SGHKS and CDR2 YYEKEE were looked up in the germline V gene (reference sequence). The ViraFEST assay stimulated PBMC with viral peptide pools and then used TCR sequencing to identify antigen-specific CD4+ T cell clonotypes by expansion. After around eleven days of culture, CD4+ T cells were isolated with the EasySep CD4+ T cell isolation kit. The absence of prior SARS-CoV-2 infection in healthy vaccine recipients was confirmed by negative nucleocapsid antibodies before and after vaccination. Roughly 2.1 million PBMC per well were cultured in IMDM with 5% human AB serum, 7.5 to 10 IU/ml IL-2 and gentamicin, plus 10 ug/ml peptides. Half of the culture medium was replaced with fresh IL-2-containing medium on days 3 and 7. Unless noted otherwise, every peptide stimulation condition was grown in triplicate wells. Using Ficoll-Paque Plus gradient centrifugation, PBMC were separated from whole blood and then either used fresh or cryopreserved at -140C. The overlapping peptide pools covered the spike proteins of SARS-CoV-2 and of the common cold coronaviruses HCoV-NL63, HCoV-OC43 and HCoV-229E. The QIAamp micro DNA kit was used to extract genomic DNA from the cultured CD4+ T cells.

Notes on this clone: Its binding antigen is unknown. Per-nucleotide qualities are absent, and no much larger clonotype sits a single base away.

Receptor libraries were prepared by the immunoSEQ multiplex PCR assay. TCR beta CDR3 sequencing was performed on DNA from the cultured, isolated CD4+ T cells. The paper's processing steps were these. Non-productive TCR sequences were removed, reads were trimmed to the CDR3 region, and CDR3s of at least 7 amino acids were retained. Antigen-specific clonotypes were identified using the MANAFEST web app by comparison of expansion in peptide wells against reference cultures. Positive clones required FDR<0.05 expansion versus reference and all other wells, odds ratio above 5, and frequency above 0.1% in two replicate wells. Clonotypes significantly expanded in SARS-CoV-2 spike wells and in at least one common cold coronavirus spike condition were defined as cross-reactive. Levenshtein distance calculated with the stringdist R package was used to assess CDR3 similarity, and unrooted trees were constructed with ape in R 3.6.1. The table was pulled from immuneACCESS by TCRdb, which kept in-frame rearrangements only. Such tables lose some clones; where checked, under half of the loss comes from unresolved V genes, and the rest has no known cause. V and J calls and clone size are as listed in that table; D and trimming were resolved from the DNA. This sample gives around 30,000 clones in total; about 63% of them show up just once. The ten top clones hold around 28% of the sample.

The rearranged segments are TRBV5-5 and TRBJ1-5; possibly the D gene is TRBD1, per 5 matching bases. This TCR was sampled from a human donor who received a COVID-19 vaccine. The material sequenced was CD4+ T cells from PBMCs cultured with HCoV-229E spike peptides, taken before COVID-19 vaccination. The cell subset or site label for this specimen denotes: HCoV-229E spike overlapping peptide pool stimulation. The bases read TGTGCCAGCAGCTTGGGGGGACCTAGCAATCAGCCCCAGCATTTT. Its amino acids are CASSLGGPSNQPQHF.